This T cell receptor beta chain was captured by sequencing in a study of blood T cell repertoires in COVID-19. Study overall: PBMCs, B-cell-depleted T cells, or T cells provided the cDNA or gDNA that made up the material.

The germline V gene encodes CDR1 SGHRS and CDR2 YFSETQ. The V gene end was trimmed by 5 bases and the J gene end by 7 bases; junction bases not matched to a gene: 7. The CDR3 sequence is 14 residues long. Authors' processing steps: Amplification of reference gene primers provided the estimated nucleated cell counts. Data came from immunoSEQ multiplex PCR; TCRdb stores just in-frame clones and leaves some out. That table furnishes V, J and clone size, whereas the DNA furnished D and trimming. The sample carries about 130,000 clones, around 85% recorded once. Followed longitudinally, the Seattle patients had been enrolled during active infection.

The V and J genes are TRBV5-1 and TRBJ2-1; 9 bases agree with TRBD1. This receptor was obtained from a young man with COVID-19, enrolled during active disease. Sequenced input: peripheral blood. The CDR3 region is CASSWTGARNEQFF. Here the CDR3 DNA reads TGCGCCAGCAGTTGGACAGGGGCCCGTAATGAGCAGTTCTTC. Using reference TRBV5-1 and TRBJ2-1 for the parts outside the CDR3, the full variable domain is KAGVTQTPRYLIKTRGQQVTLSCSPISGHRSVSWYQQTPGQGLQFLFEYFSETQRNKGNFPGRFSGRQFSNSRSEMNVSTLELGDSALYLCASSWTGARNEQFFGPGTRLTVL.